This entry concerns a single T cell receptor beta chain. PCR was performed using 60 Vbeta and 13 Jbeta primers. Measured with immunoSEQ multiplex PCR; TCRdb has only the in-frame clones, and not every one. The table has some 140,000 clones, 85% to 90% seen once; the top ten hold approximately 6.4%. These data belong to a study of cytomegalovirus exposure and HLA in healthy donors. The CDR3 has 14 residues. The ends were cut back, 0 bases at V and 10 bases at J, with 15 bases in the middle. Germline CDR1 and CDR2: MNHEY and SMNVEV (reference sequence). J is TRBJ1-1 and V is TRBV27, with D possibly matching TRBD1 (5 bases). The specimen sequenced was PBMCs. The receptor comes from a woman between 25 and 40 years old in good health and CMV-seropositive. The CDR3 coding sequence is TGTGCCAGCAGTTTATCGCAGGGCCAGAGGCGAGCTTTCTTT. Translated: CASSLSQGQRRAFF.